The 20 T cell receptor beta chains reported below all come from one sample, sequenced in a study of T cell responses to AZD1222 COVID-19 vaccine. Sequencing used immunoSEQ multiplex PCR; TCRdb keeps in-frame clones, though not all of them. This sample has about 170,000 clones; roughly nine tenths occur once, and the top ten carry 6% to 8%. The sequences come from peripheral blood, collected on day 0 of AZD1222 vaccination. Every receptor here comes from an adult in good health.

The V call is TRBV7-9, the J call TRBJ1-5, with D possibly matching TRBD1 (5 bases). The CDR3 runs 17 residues. Trimming removed 0 bases from V and 0 bases from J, with 12 bases in between. CDR1 and CDR2 from the germline V gene are SEHNR and FQNEAQ (reference sequence). Written as DNA, the CDR3 is TGTGCCAGCAGCTTAGCAGGAGGACACTATAGCAATCAGCCCCAGCATTTT. Its translation is CASSLAGGHYSNQPQHF.

This chain links TRBV6-2 or TRBV6-3 with TRBJ2-3; D may match TRBD1 or TRBD2 (5 bases each). The CDR3 is 14 residues long. The V gene lost 0 bases and the J gene lost 4 bases, with 8 bases spanning the gap. In germline, CDR1 is MNHEY, CDR2 SVGEGT. CDR3 protein: CASSYSRDADTQYF. In nucleotides, the CDR3 is TGTGCCAGCAGTTACTCACGGGACGCAGATACGCAGTATTTT.

The J gene is TRBJ1-1, the V gene TRBV2; 7 bases are a match to TRBD1. Germline V CDR1 and CDR2: SNHLY, FYNNEI. The trim removed 5 bases at V and 8 bases at J, leaving 5 bases unmatched. This CDR3 comprises 12 residues. As DNA, the CDR3 is TGTGCCAGCAGTTCACAGGGGTCAGAAGCTTTCTTT. It encodes CASSSQGSEAFF.

The table lists this clone with many counts. This CDR3 is CAWVRDRANYGYTF. In DNA form, the CDR3 reads TGTGCCTGGGTCCGGGACAGGGCTAACTATGGCTACACCTTC. The rearrangement joins TRBV30 to TRBJ1-2; 9 nucleotides line up with TRBD1. Germline-derived CDR1 and CDR2 are GTSNPN and SVGIG (reference sequence). Trimming at V came to 5 bases and at J to 0 bases, leaving 4 bases not matched to a gene. CDR3 size: 14 residues.

The chain uses TRBV3-1 (or the pseudogene TRBV3-2) and TRBJ1-6; possibly TRBD1 for D (5 bases). The CDR3 contains 15 residues. Trimming stripped 2 bases from V and 8 bases from J, with 13 bases between. Germline CDR1 and CDR2: LGHDT and YNNKEL (reference sequence). CDR3 loop: CASSQIQGLDSPLHF. The CDR3 DNA follows: TGTGCCAGCAGCCAAATTCAGGGTTTGGATTCACCCCTCCACTTT.

The chain uses TRBV19 and TRBJ2-3; 8 nucleotides line up with TRBD2. Germline loops: CDR1 LNHDA, CDR2 SQIVND (reference sequence). The CDR3 runs to 15 residues. With 1 base clipped from V and 0 bases from J, the junction kept 0 bases outside the gene matches. The CDR3: CASSIAGGSTDTQYF. DNA for the CDR3: TGTGCCAGTAGTATAGCGGGGGGGAGCACAGATACGCAGTATTTT.

In regard to this clone: Germline and junction disagree at one end, which may indicate a read error. V and J are TRBV5-4 and TRBJ1-2, with 7 bases lining up with TRBD1. The V gene's germline CDR1 is SGHNT and CDR2 YYREEE (reference sequence). The CDR3 is 15 residues long. CDR3 region: CASSNQKGANYGYTF. The CDR3 DNA is TGTGCCAGCAGCAACCAGAAGGGGGCTAATTATGGCTACACCTTC.

V and J are TRBV29-1 and TRBJ2-7; no firm D call. Between the trimmed V and J ends, which lost 5 bases and 5 bases, there was a span of 16 bases. CDR3 size: 13 residues. Per the germline V gene, CDR1 is SQVTM and CDR2 is ANQGSEA. In nucleotides, the CDR3 is TGCAGCGTTCCGGCCCTTAGCTCACACGAGCAGTACTTC. Residues: CSVPALSSHEQYF.

This chain uses TRBV6-5 with TRBJ2-3; 7 nucleotides agree with TRBD1. Germline V gene lookup returns CDR1 MNHEY and CDR2 SVGAGI. The CDR3 totals 15 residues. Trimming at V came to 6 bases and at J to 2 bases, leaving 8 bases not matched to a gene. CDR3 DNA: TGTGCCAGCAGGAAACAGGGGTTCCTCACAGATACGCAGTATTTT. Encoded protein: CASRKQGFLTDTQYF.

The rearrangement uses TRBV2 and TRBJ1-4; TRBD1 matches at 8 bases. Germline CDR1 and CDR2: SNHLY and FYNNEI. V trimming: 8 bases; J trimming: 8 bases; junction bases outside the gene matches: 10. CDR3 length: 14 residues. CDR3 nucleotides: TGTGCCAGCGCCTTTACAGGACAGGGAGAAAAACTGTTTTTT. It translates to CASAFTGQGEKLFF.

The chain joins TRBV14 to TRBJ2-5; 13 bases agree with TRBD2. The V and J ends lost 6 bases and 2 bases, in that order; junction bases with no gene match: 15. The CDR3 runs to 19 residues. From germline, CDR1 is SGHDN and CDR2 FVKESK. The CDR3 sequence: CASSPGLAGPRVGQETQYF. The CDR3 coding sequence is TGTGCCAGCAGTCCGGGACTAGCGGGGCCACGGGTGGGACAAGAGACCCAGTACTTC. The full variable domain, completed using reference TRBV14 and TRBJ2-5, is EAGVTQFPSHSVIEKGQTVTLRCDPISGHDNLYWYRRVMGKEIKFLLHFVKESKQDESGMPNNRFLAERTGGTYSTLKVQPAELEDSGVYFCASSPGLAGPRVGQETQYFGPGTRLLVL.

The V gene is TRBV7-9, the J gene TRBJ1-5; D possibly corresponds to TRBD1 (5 bases). Trimming left V 2 bases short and J 7 bases short, with 15 bases between. The CDR3 spans 15 residues. Germline V gene lookup returns CDR1 SEHNR and CDR2 FQNEAQ (reference sequence). The CDR3 region is CASSLSGGFEQPQHF. Written as DNA, the CDR3 is TGTGCCAGCAGCTTATCGGGGGGGTTTGAGCAGCCCCAGCATTTT.

J is TRBJ2-7 and V is TRBV28; the D gene is possibly TRBD2 (6 bases). CDR1 is MDHEN, CDR2 SYDVKM, per germline. The length of the CDR3 is 15 residues. Trimming stripped 4 bases from V and 3 bases from J, with 16 bases between. CDR3 coding DNA: TGTGCCAGCAGTTCCTGGATATCCGGGGGCTACGAGCAGTACTTC. Residues: CASSSWISGGYEQYF. Complete variable domain (other parts from reference TRBV28 and TRBJ2-7): DVKVTQSSRYLVKRTGEKVFLECVQDMDHENMFWYRQDPGLGLRLIYFSYDVKMKEKGDIPEGYSVSREKKERFSLILESASTNQTSMYLCASSSWISGGYEQYFGPGTRLTVT.

J is TRBJ2-6 and V is TRBV4-2; tentatively, D is TRBD2 (5 bases). Germline V lookup: CDR1 LGHNA, CDR2 YNFKEQ. This CDR3 region has 14 residues. V lost 8 bases, J lost 1 base, and 9 bases lay in between. This CDR3 reads CASGGPSGANVLTF. CDR3 bases: TGTGCCAGCGGAGGCCCTTCTGGGGCCAACGTCCTGACTTTC.

The gene calls are TRBV7-8 and TRBJ1-5; no definite D call. The CDR3 is 12 residues long. The germline V and J ends were trimmed by 5 bases and 3 bases, with 5 bases remaining between them. Germline loops: CDR1 SGHVS, CDR2 FQNEAQ. The CDR3, as DNA: TGTGCCAGCAGCCGCGTCAATCAGCCCCAGCATTTT. The encoded protein is CASSRVNQPQHF.

This clone has a handful of counts. The chain combines TRBV16 with TRBJ1-1; D is perhaps TRBD1 (6 bases). Per the germline V gene, CDR1 is KGHSY and CDR2 is FQNENV. This CDR3 spans 12 amino acids. With 1 base removed from V and 8 bases from J, the gap between germline ends came to 8 bases. This CDR3 reads CASSQLGQEAFF. The CDR3 coding sequence is TGTGCCAGCAGCCAATTGGGACAAGAAGCTTTCTTT.

The genes are TRBV28 and TRBJ1-5; a weak D match, TRBD1 (5 bases). V lost 1 base, J lost 4 bases, and 14 bases lay in between. Germline CDR1 reads MDHEN; CDR2 reads SYDVKM. The CDR3 covers 16 residues. The CDR3 region has the DNA TGTGCCAGCAGTTTATCTTTAGGGCAGGGAAATCAGCCCCAGCATTTT. Its translation: CASSLSLGQGNQPQHF.

The chain joins TRBV6-5 to TRBJ2-5; 10 nucleotides agree with TRBD2. The germline V gene has CDR1 MNHEY and CDR2 SVGAGI. The V segment lost 7 bases and the J segment 1 base; nucleotides outside the gene matches: 3. The CDR3 sequence is 14 residues long. The CDR3: CASNQRGGQETQYF. As DNA, the CDR3 is TGTGCCAGCAACCAGCGGGGGGGCCAAGAGACCCAGTACTTC.

This chain connects TRBV6-1 to TRBJ1-2; TRBD1 is a possible D gene (6 bases). This CDR3 has 14 amino acids. V was cut by 1 base and J by 7 bases, with 13 bases left in between. CDR1 and CDR2 from the germline V gene are MNHNS and SASEGT. The CDR3 DNA sequence: TGTGCCAGCAGTGAAGACCCCAGGGGCGGTGGCTACACCTTC. Its protein is CASSEDPRGGGYTF.

In its sample, this clone was seen once. V usage is TRBV10-1 and J usage is TRBJ2-5; 7 bases are a match to TRBD2. The CDR3 is 13 residues long. Germline V gene sequence: CDR1 WNHNN, CDR2 SYGVQD (reference sequence). V lost 1 base, J lost 4 bases, and 0 bases stayed unmatched. The CDR3 sequence: CASSEWGGETQYF. The CDR3, as DNA: TGCGCCAGCAGTGAGTGGGGGGGAGAGACCCAGTACTTC.